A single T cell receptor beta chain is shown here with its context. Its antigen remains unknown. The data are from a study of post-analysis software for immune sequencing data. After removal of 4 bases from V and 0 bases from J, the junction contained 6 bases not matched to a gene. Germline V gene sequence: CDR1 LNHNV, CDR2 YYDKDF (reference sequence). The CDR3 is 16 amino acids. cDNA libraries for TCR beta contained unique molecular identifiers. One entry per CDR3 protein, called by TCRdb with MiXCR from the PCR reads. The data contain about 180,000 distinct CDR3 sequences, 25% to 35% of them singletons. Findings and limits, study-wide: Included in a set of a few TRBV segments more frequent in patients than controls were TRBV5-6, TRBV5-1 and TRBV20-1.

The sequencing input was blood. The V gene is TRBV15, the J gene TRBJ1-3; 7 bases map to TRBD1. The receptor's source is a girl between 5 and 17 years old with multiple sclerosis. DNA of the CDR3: TGTGCCACCAGCATAGGACAGGATTTCTCTGGAAACACCATATATTTT. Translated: CATSIGQDFSGNTIYF.